Detailed here is one TCR beta chain. The antigen it binds to is not known. Base qualities are not recorded, but no much larger clone differs from it by a single base. This sample was included in a study of siplizumab effects on memory and regulatory T cells (dated by TCRdb to about 2019). For the wider study: The study examined how the anti-CD2 antibody siplizumab affects alloreactive T-cell subsets in allogeneic mixed lymphocyte reactions built from human PBMCs.

The CDR3, from cysteine to phenylalanine, totals 13 residues. The DNA shown is the 39-base CDR3, in frame from base 1. At the junction V is shortened by 11 bases and J by 9 bases; bases outside the gene matches: 9. The germline V gene (reference sequence) gives CDR1 as PRHDT and CDR2 as FYEKMQ. The investigation overall reported the following: Because sequences at frequencies below about 10^-5 were poorly captured, only a minor fraction of alloreactive clones could be mapped back to unstimulated subsets. A naive or memory phenotype could not be assigned to roughly 80-97% of proliferating CD4+ or CD8+ clones. Greater diversity appeared to be present in unstimulated naive T cells than in memory T cells, and a substantial contribution to the alloresponse seemed to be made by naive cells. Siplizumab significantly reduced the cumulative frequency of alloreactive sequences traceable to unstimulated CD4+ memory T cells. In reactions with siplizumab, an average of approximately 69% of mappable alloreactive CD4+ clones were Treg-derived, compared with 25% to 30% in control reactions. Whether proliferating Tregs from siplizumab cultures were suppressive was not functionally confirmed.

Sorted unstimulated T cells, along with proliferating T cells recovered from mixed lymphocyte reactions, underwent TCRbeta CDR3 sequencing. Fresh whole blood from approximately 9 HLA-typed healthy donors was used to isolate PBMCs. Library construction relied on the immunoSEQ multiplex PCR assay. Approximately 100,000 TCR templates per sample were assayed on the deep sequencing platform. Genomic DNA extracted from sorted T cells was used for TCRbeta CDR3 sequencing. The authors' pipeline ran thus. The R programming language was used for clonal analysis of TCRbeta CDR3 data. Comparing unstimulated samples against CFSE-low samples taken after the reaction was how alloreactive CD4+ and CD8+ clones were defined. Regulatory or non-regulatory origin was assigned to alloreactive CD4+ clones by matching of sequences to sorted unstimulated Treg and non-Treg repertoires. TCRdb limited this immuneACCESS table to in-frame rearrangements with V and J called. A share of clones is missing; checked studies link under half to unresolved V genes, and the rest is unexplained. That table gives V, J and clone size, and the DNA gave D and trimming. For this sample the table gives nearly 85,000 clones, of which around 93% were detected only once. The ten largest make up about 18% of the sample.

This chain is built from TRBV13 and TRBJ2-1; 11 nucleotides in the junction match TRBD2. The sample comprised CD8+ T cells sorted from blood. The source of this sequence is a human donor in good health. The CDR3 in this case is CAGGLAGDREQFF. DNA sequence: TGTGCCGGCGGACTAGCGGGTGATCGTGAGCAGTTCTTC.